This T cell receptor beta chain comes out of a study of T cells after yellow fever vaccination. This clonotype came up many times. The V gene's germline CDR1 is SGHTA and CDR2 FQGNSA. J was trimmed by 6 bases and V by 5 bases; bases with no gene match: 13. The CDR3 runs to 16 residues. As TCR cDNA was made by 5'RACE template switching, a universal primer site and UMIs were added. TCRdb fed the 5' RACE reads into MiXCR, producing one record per CDR3 protein. The sample carries about 340,000 distinct CDR3 sequences, approximately 3.9% recorded once. This material consisted of PBMCs, taken 5 days after the yellow fever booster vaccination. The rearrangement joins TRBV7-2 to TRBJ2-1; 7 bases fit TRBD2. This TCR came from a man aged 18 to 35 who received the YFV17D yellow fever vaccine. The CDR3 sequence: CASSRGGAGVANEQFF. CDR3 bases: TGTGCCAGCAGCCGCGGCGGGGCGGGGGTGGCCAATGAGCAGTTCTTC.